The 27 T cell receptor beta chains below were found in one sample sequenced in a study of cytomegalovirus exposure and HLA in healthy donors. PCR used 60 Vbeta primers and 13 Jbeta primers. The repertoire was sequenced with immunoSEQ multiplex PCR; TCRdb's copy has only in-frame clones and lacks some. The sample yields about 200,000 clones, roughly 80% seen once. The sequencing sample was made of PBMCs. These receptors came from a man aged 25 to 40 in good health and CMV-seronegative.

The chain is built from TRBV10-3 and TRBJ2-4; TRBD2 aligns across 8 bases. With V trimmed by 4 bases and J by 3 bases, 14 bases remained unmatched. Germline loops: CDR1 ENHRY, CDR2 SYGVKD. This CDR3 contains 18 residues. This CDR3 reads CAISASLLRGDLKNIQYF. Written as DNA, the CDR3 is TGTGCCATCAGTGCGTCCCTCCTGCGGGGGGATCTCAAAAACATTCAGTACTTC.

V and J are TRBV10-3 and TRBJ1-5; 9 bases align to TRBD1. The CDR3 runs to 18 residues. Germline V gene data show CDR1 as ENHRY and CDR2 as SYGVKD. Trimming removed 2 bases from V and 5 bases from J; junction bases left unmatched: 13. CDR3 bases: TGTGCCATCAGTGAGCCTGGGACAGGGACGGTGGGTGATCAGCCCCAGCATTTT. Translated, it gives CAISEPGTGTVGDQPQHF.

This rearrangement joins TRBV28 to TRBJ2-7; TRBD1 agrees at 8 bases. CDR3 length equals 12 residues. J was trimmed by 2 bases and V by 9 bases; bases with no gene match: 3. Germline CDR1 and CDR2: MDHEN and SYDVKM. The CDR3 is CASGTGPYEQYF. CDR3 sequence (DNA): TGTGCCAGTGGGACAGGTCCCTACGAGCAGTACTTC.

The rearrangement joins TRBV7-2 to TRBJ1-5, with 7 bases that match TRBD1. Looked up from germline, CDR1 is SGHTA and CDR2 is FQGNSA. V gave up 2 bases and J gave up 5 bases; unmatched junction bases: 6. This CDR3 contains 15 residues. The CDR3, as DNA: TGTGCCAGCAGCTTATCGTCAGGGGGTCATCAGCCCCAGCATTTT. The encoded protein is CASSLSSGGHQPQHF.

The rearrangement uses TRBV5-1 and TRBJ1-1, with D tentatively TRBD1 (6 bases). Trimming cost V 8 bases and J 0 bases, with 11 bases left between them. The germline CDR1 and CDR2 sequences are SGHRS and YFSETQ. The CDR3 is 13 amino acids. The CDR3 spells CASSTGLNTEAFF. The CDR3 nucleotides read TGCGCCAGTAGTACAGGGCTGAACACTGAAGCTTTCTTT.

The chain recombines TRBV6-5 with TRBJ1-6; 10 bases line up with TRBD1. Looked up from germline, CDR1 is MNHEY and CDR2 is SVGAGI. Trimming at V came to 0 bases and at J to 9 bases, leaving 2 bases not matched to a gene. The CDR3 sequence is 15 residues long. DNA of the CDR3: TGTGCCAGCAGTTACTCGGACAGGGGGAGTTCACCCCTCCACTTT. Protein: CASSYSDRGSSPLHF.

CDR3 nucleotide sequence: TGTGCCAGCAGCCCGTGGACAACCCCAAATGAAAAACTGTTTTTT. It is translated as CASSPWTTPNEKLFF. The chain is built from TRBV7-9 and TRBJ1-4; maybe TRBD1 (5 bases). The V gene's germline CDR1 is SEHNR and CDR2 FQNEAQ (reference sequence). This CDR3 spans 15 amino acids. V shed 5 bases and J shed 5 bases, with 15 bases lying between them.

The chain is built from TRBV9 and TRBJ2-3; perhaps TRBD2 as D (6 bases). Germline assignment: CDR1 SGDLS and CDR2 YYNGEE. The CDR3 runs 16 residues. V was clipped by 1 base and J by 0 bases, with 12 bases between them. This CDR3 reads CASSVMGRTSTDTQYF. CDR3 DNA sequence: TGTGCCAGCAGCGTAATGGGGAGGACTAGCACAGATACGCAGTATTTT.

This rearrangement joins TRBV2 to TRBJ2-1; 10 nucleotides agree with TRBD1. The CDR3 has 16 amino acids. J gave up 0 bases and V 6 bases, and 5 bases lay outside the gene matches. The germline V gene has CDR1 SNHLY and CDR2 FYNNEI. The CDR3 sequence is CASSGTGVHSYNEQFF. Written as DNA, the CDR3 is TGTGCCAGCAGCGGGACAGGGGTTCACTCCTACAATGAGCAGTTCTTC.

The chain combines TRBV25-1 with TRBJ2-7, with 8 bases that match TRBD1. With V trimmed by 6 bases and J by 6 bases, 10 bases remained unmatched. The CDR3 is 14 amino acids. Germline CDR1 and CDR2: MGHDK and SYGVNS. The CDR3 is CASRPWGTGGEQYF. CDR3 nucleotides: TGTGCCAGCAGGCCCTGGGGAACAGGGGGCGAGCAGTACTTC.

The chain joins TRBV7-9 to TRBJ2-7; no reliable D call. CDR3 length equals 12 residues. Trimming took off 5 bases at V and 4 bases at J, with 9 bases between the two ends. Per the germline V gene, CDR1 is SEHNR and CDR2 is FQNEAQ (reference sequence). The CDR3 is CASSPSAYEQYF. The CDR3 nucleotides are TGTGCCAGCAGCCCATCCGCGTACGAGCAGTACTTC.

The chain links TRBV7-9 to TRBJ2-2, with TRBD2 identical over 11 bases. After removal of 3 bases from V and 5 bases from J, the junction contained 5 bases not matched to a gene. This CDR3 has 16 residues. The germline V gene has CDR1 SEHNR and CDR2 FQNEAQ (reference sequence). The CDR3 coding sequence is TGTGCCAGCAGCTTGGGGACTAGCGGCAGTACCGGGGAGCTGTTTTTT. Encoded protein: CASSLGTSGSTGELFF.

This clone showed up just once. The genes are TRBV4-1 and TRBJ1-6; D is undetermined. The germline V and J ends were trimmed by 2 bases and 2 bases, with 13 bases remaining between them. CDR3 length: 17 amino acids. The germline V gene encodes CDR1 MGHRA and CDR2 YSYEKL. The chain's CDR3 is CASSQLGREAYNSPLHF. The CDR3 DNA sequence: TGCGCCAGCAGCCAACTGGGAAGGGAGGCCTATAATTCACCCCTCCACTTT.

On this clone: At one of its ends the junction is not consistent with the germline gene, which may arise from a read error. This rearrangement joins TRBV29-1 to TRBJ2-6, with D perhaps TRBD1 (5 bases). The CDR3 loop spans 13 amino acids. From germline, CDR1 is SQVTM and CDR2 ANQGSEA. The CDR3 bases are TGCAGCGCTCGCATCTCTGGGGCCAGCGTCCTGACTTTC. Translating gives CSARISGASVLTF. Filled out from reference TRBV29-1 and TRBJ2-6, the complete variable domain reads SAVISQKPSRDICQRGTSLTIQCQVDSQVTMMFWYRQQPGQSLTLIATANQGSEATYESGFVIDKFPISRPNLTFSTLTVSNMSPEDSSIYLCSARISGASVLTFGAGSRLTVL.

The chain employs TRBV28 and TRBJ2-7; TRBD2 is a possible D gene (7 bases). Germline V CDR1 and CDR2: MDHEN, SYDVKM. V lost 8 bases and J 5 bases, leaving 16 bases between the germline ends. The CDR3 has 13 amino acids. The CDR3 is CASCPIGGHEQYF. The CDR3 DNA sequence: TGTGCCAGCTGCCCGATCGGGGGGCACGAGCAGTACTTC.

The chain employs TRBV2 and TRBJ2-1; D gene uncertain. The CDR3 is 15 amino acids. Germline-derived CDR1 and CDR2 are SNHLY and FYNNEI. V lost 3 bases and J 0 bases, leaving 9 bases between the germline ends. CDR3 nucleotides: TGTGCCAGCAGTGAGGGCCGAAGCTCCTACAATGAGCAGTTCTTC. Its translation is CASSEGRSSYNEQFF.

The CDR3 nucleotides read TGTGCCAGCAGTGAATCGGGAGTCCCGATGGAAAAACTGTTTTTT. Translating gives CASSESGVPMEKLFF. This chain uses TRBV25-1 with TRBJ1-4; D unclear. Germline V CDR1 and CDR2: MGHDK, SYGVNS. The CDR3 loop spans 15 amino acids. The V and J ends lost 1 base and 8 bases respectively, with 14 bases between them. Filled out from reference TRBV25-1 and TRBJ1-4, the complete variable domain reads EADIYQTPRYLVIGTGKKITLECSQTMGHDKMYWYQQDPGMELHLIHYSYGVNSTEKGDLSSESTVSRIRTEHFPLTLESARPSHTSQYLCASSESGVPMEKLFFGSGTQLSVL.

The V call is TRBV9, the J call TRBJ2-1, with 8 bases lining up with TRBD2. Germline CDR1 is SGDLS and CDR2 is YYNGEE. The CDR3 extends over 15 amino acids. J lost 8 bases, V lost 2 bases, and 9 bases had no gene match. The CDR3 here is CASSVGGGLAYEQFF. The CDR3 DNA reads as TGTGCCAGCAGCGTCGGGGGGGGCTTAGCGTATGAGCAGTTCTTC.

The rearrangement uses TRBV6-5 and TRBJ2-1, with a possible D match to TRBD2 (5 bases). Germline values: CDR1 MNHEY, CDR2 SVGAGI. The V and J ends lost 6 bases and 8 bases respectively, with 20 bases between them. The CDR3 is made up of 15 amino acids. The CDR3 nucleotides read TGTGCCAGCAGCCGAACTAGTTCGGGAAGGGATGAGCAGTTCTTC. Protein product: CASSRTSSGRDEQFF.

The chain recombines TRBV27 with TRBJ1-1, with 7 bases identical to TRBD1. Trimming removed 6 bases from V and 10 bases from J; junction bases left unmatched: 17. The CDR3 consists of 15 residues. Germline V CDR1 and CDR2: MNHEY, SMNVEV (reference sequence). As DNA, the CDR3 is TGTGCCAGCAGCCCCCACCCCACAGGGGACCCCCTAGCTTTCTTT. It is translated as CASSPHPTGDPLAFF.

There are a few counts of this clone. CDR3 nucleotides: TGTGCCAGCAGCTTGCCTAGCGGGGGGAGGGATACGCAGTATTTT. Protein sequence: CASSLPSGGRDTQYF. This chain connects TRBV5-6 to TRBJ2-3, with 11 bases matching TRBD2. CDR1 is SGHDT and CDR2 is YYEEEE in the germline V gene. The CDR3 has 15 amino acids. V dropped 1 base and J dropped 6; count of bases not matched to a gene: 4.

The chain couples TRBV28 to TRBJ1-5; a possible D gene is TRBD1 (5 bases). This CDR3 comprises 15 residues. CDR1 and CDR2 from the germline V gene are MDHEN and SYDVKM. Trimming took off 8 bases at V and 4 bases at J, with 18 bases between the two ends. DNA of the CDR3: TGTGCCAGCCTCCCGGGGGGTCCTCTAAATCAGCCCCAGCATTTT. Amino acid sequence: CASLPGGPLNQPQHF.

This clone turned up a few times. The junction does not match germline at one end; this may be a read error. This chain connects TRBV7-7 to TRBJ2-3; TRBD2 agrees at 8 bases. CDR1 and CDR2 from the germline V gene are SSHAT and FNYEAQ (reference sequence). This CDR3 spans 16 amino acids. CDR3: CASSLAPGGFQDTQYF. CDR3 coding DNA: TGTGCTAGCAGCTTAGCTCCGGGGGGGTTCCAAGATACGCAGTATTTT.

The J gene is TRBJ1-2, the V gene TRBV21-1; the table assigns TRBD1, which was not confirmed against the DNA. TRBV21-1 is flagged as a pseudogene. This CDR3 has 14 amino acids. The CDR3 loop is CASSADRGLDGYTF. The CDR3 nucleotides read TGTGCCAGCAGCGCAGACAGGGGACTGGATGGCTACACCTTC.

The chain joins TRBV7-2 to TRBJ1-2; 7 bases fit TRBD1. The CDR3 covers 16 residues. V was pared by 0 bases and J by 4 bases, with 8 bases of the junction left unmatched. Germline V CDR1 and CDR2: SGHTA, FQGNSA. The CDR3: CASSLAPTGKVYGYTF. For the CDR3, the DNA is TGTGCCAGCAGCTTAGCCCCGACAGGGAAGGTCTATGGCTACACCTTC.

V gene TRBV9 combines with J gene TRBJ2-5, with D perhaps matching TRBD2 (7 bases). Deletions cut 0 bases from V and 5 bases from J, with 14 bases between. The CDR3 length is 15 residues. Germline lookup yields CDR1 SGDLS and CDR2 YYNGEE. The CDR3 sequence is CASSVEGGRGETQYF. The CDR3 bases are TGTGCCAGCAGCGTAGAGGGGGGGCGAGGTGAGACCCAGTACTTC.

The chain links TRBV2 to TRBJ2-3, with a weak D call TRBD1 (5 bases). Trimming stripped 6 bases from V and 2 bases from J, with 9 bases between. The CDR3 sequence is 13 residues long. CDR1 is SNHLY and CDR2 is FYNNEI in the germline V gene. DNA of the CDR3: TGTGCCAGCAGGAAGACAGCCACAGATACGCAGTATTTT. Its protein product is CASRKTATDTQYF.